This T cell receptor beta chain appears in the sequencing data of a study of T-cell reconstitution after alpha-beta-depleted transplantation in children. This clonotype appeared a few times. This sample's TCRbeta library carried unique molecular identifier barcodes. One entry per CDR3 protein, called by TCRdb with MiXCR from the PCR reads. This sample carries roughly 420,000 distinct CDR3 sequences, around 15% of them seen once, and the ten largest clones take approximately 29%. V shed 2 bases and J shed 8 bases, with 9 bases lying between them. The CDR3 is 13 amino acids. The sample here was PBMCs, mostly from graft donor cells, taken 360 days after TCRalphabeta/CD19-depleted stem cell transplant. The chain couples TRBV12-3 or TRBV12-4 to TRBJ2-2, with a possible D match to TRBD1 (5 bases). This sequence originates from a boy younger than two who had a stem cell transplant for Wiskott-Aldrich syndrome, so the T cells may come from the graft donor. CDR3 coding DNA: TGTGCCAGCAGTTTAACCAAGGGGGGGGAGCTGTTTTTT. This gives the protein CASSLTKGGELFF.